This T cell receptor (beta chain) emerged from a study of graft-versus-host responses after intestinal transplantation. Study overall: The transplants performed in recipients were multivisceral, liver-intestinal, or isolated intestinal. Anti-thymocyte globulin served as induction for all recipients, who then took tacrolimus and steroids for two to three years. Study-wide findings and caveats: The authors found GvH clones in recipient marrow, some appearing first in ileum or blood. Across patients carrying graft-donor T cell macrochimerism, allografts held high graft-versus-host to host-versus-graft clonal ratios.

The CDR3 is 14 amino acids. The V gene's germline CDR1 is SGHDT and CDR2 YYEEEE. V lost 0 bases, J lost 2 bases, and 6 bases lay in between. Sequencing used immunoSEQ multiplex PCR; TCRdb keeps in-frame clones, though not all of them. The table lists 90,000 to 95,000 clones, 75% to 95% of them singletons. Of note for this clone: The antigen remains unidentified.

The chain employs TRBV5-6 and TRBJ2-1; no firm D call. This TCR was sampled from a human donor who received an intestinal transplant. Sequencing was performed on unstimulated CD8+ T cells sorted from spleen or lymph node cells, taken before intestinal transplant. CDR3 residues: CASSLVAPYNEQFF. Written as DNA, the CDR3 is TGTGCCAGCAGCTTGGTGGCCCCCTACAATGAGCAGTTCTTC.